The entry that follows covers one TCR beta chain sequence. Its target is not known. Through a sample-barcoded 5' primer and a J-beta primer mix, a second PCR was run for 7 to 11 cycles. TCRdb reanalysed the 5' RACE reads using MiXCR and keeps one entry per CDR3 protein. This table holds 1.8 million or so distinct CDR3 sequences, about two fifths found once. The source of the sample is a study of blood T cells in healthy people across ages. Overall study findings and caveats: Age showed a roughly linear inverse relationship with TCR beta diversity per million T cells.

Looked up from germline, CDR1 is SGHTA and CDR2 is FQGNSA. Trimming took off 1 base at V and 13 bases at J, with 13 bases between the two ends. CDR3 length equals 13 residues. J is TRBJ1-4 and V is TRBV7-2; D remains unclear. The source of this sequence is a human donor in good health. Sequencing was done on a sample of blood. CDR3 sequence: CASSLVRAEVLFF. The CDR3 DNA sequence: TGTGCCAGCAGCTTAGTGAGGGCTGAGGTACTGTTTTTT.